Below, 22 T cell receptor beta chains from the same sample are listed, as sequenced in a study of blood T cell repertoires in COVID-19 (TCRdb year 2020). Library prep was done by the immunoSEQ multiplex PCR assay. TCRdb took over this immuneACCESS table, retaining in-frame rearrangements with V and J assigned. Such tables are incomplete; in checked studies, under half of the missing clones stem from an unresolved V gene, and the remainder is unexplained. For this sample the table gives about 290,000 clones, of which roughly 91% were detected only once. Around 10% of the sample goes to the ten largest clones. The sample comprised peripheral blood. These receptors all come from a woman in her 30s with COVID-19, enrolled during active disease.

V gene TRBV27 combines with J gene TRBJ2-1, with 8 positions matching TRBD2. Germline CDR1 reads MNHEY; CDR2 reads SMNVEV (reference sequence). The length of the CDR3 is 17 residues. The junction had 10 bases not matched to a gene; V was cut back by 2 bases and J by 4 bases. CDR3 DNA: TGTGCCAGCAGTTTAACTTTGGGCGGGGGGCCTTACAATGAGCAGTTCTTC. As protein: CASSLTLGGGPYNEQFF.

The V gene is TRBV19, the J gene TRBJ1-6; 8 bases fit TRBD1. The germline CDR1 and CDR2 sequences are LNHDA and SQIVND (reference sequence). The CDR3 is 18 amino acids. J gave up 9 bases and V 0 bases, and 13 bases lay outside the gene matches. The CDR3: CASSIDRSRTGKISPLHF. The CDR3 region has the DNA TGTGCCAGTAGTATAGATCGTTCGAGGACAGGGAAGATTTCACCCCTCCACTTT.

The chain uses TRBV5-1 and TRBJ1-2; D is possibly TRBD1 (5 bases). This CDR3 is 14 amino acids long. The ends were cut back, 5 bases at V and 7 bases at J, with 18 bases in the middle. Germline V gives CDR1 SGHRS, CDR2 YFSETQ. The CDR3 spells CASSKLEGLGGYTF. The CDR3 DNA sequence: TGCGCCAGCAGTAAACTCGAGGGACTCGGTGGCTACACCTTC.

The V and J genes are TRBV30 and TRBJ2-5, with 8 bases that match TRBD1. V trimming: 5 bases; J trimming: 5 bases; junction bases outside the gene matches: 10. CDR3 length: 14 amino acids. Germline values: CDR1 GTSNPN, CDR2 SVGIG (reference sequence). CDR3 coding DNA: TGTGCCTGGGGGCAGGGGGCGGGTGGGGAGACCCAGTACTTC. Protein: CAWGQGAGGETQYF.

This clone was detected only a few times. V is TRBV11-2 and J is TRBJ2-5, with D uncertain. The CDR3 runs to 13 residues. With 1 base removed from V and 2 bases from J, the gap between germline ends came to 5 bases. Germline CDR1 SGHAT, CDR2 FQNNGV. Here the CDR3 DNA reads TGTGCCAGCAGCTTAGCCAGACAAGAGACCCAGTACTTC. The encoded protein is CASSLARQETQYF.

The chain joins TRBV3-1 (or the pseudogene TRBV3-2) to TRBJ1-5, with 8 bases lining up with TRBD1. The CDR3 runs 16 residues. The V segment lost 1 base and the J segment 2 bases; nucleotides outside the gene matches: 4. Per the germline V gene, CDR1 is LGHDT and CDR2 is YNNKEL (reference sequence). The CDR3 DNA sequence: TGTGCCAGCAGCCAAGTACCGGGACAGGGCAATCAGCCCCAGCATTTT. Amino acids: CASSQVPGQGNQPQHF.

The rearrangement joins TRBV28 to TRBJ1-5; maybe TRBD1 (6 bases). Germline lookup yields CDR1 MDHEN and CDR2 SYDVKM. CDR3 length: 15 residues. Trimming cost V 10 bases and J 2 bases, with 18 bases left between them. CDR3 in amino acids: CAISITGFRNQPQHF. In DNA form, the CDR3 reads TGTGCCATCTCCATAACAGGGTTCCGCAATCAGCCCCAGCATTTT.

The V and J genes are TRBV11-2 and TRBJ2-7, with D perhaps TRBD2 (5 bases). The CDR3 totals 17 residues. Germline-derived CDR1 and CDR2 are SGHAT and FQNNGV. V was shortened by 3 bases and J by 2 bases, with 20 bases between the two germline ends. The chain's CDR3 is CASSFEPWGEGTYEQYF. The CDR3 nucleotides read TGTGCCAGCAGCTTCGAGCCGTGGGGAGAGGGCACCTACGAGCAGTACTTC.

This chain uses TRBV28 with TRBJ2-5; D gene ambiguous. Germline values: CDR1 MDHEN, CDR2 SYDVKM. The CDR3 sequence is 14 residues long. V was pared by 5 bases and J by 5 bases, with 15 bases between. This CDR3 is CASSPRFEWETQYF. DNA for the CDR3: TGTGCCAGCAGTCCTCGTTTCGAGTGGGAGACCCAGTACTTC. The full variable domain, its missing parts supplied by reference TRBV28 and TRBJ2-5, is DVKVTQSSRYLVKRTGEKVFLECVQDMDHENMFWYRQDPGLGLRLIYFSYDVKMKEKGDIPEGYSVSREKKERFSLILESASTNQTSMYLCASSPRFEWETQYFGPGTRLLVL.

The V call is TRBV6-5, the J call TRBJ1-6, with TRBD1 as a possible D gene (5 bases). Germline CDR1 and CDR2: MNHEY and SVGAGI. V dropped 2 bases and J dropped 8 bases, with 7 bases sitting between them. The CDR3 is made up of 13 amino acids. The CDR3 coding sequence is TGTGCCAGCAGTTACGGAGGGGATTCACCCCTCCACTTT. It encodes CASSYGGDSPLHF.

The chain uses TRBV7-7 and TRBJ2-3, with TRBD1 matching 8 bases. Per the germline V gene, CDR1 is SSHAT and CDR2 is FNYEAQ (reference sequence). The trim removed 4 bases at V and 0 bases at J, leaving 3 bases unmatched. The CDR3 consists of 15 residues. CDR3 protein: CASSSTGASTDTQYF. In DNA, the CDR3 is TGTGCCAGCAGCTCGACAGGGGCTAGCACAGATACGCAGTATTTT.

The chain links TRBV19 to TRBJ1-6; D is ambiguous. The CDR3 loop spans 13 amino acids. Between the trimmed V and J ends, which lost 7 bases and 6 bases, there was a span of 10 bases. In germline, CDR1 is LNHDA, CDR2 SQIVND (reference sequence). CDR3 amino acids: CASNPGPNSPLHF. In DNA, the CDR3 is TGTGCCAGTAATCCGGGTCCTAATTCACCCCTCCACTTT.

The chain couples TRBV27 to TRBJ1-4, with D possibly TRBD1 on 5 matching bases. Between the trimmed V and J ends, which lost 6 bases and 4 bases, there was a span of 15 bases. The germline CDR1 and CDR2 sequences are MNHEY and SMNVEV (reference sequence). The CDR3 totals 15 residues. This CDR3 is CASSRTRNGNEKLFF. The CDR3 DNA reads TGTGCCAGCAGCCGGACACGGAACGGTAATGAAAAACTGTTTTTT.

V usage is TRBV6-1 and J usage is TRBJ2-7; D is uncertain. The CDR3 covers 14 residues. V lost 1 base, J lost 6 bases, and 13 bases lay in between. Looked up from germline, CDR1 is MNHNS and CDR2 is SASEGT. CDR3 nucleotides: TGTGCCAGCAGTGAAGTCCCAGGTACAGCCGAGCAGTACTTC. Its protein product is CASSEVPGTAEQYF.

The rearrangement uses TRBV6-2 or TRBV6-3 and TRBJ2-3, with TRBD1 matching 10 bases. Germline V gene data show CDR1 as MNHEY and CDR2 as SVGEGT. This CDR3 has 16 residues. V lost 5 bases, J lost 1 base, and 6 bases stayed unmatched. CDR3 in amino acids: CASSPSGTGGTDTQYF. CDR3 sequence (DNA): TGTGCCAGCAGTCCCTCCGGGACAGGGGGCACAGATACGCAGTATTTT.

The V call is TRBV5-1, the J call TRBJ2-6; D is perhaps TRBD2 (6 bases). The germline V and J ends were trimmed by 4 bases and 2 bases, with 10 bases remaining between them. CDR3 length: 15 residues. Per germline, CDR1 SGHRS and CDR2 YFSETQ. The DNA for the CDR3 is TGCGCCAGCAGCCGTAGGGAGGCTGGGGCCAACGTCCTGACTTTC. It specifies CASSRREAGANVLTF.

The rearrangement links TRBV28 to TRBJ2-7; D unresolved. From germline, CDR1 is MDHEN and CDR2 SYDVKM. V lost 6 bases, J lost 6 bases, and 9 bases lay in between. This CDR3 is 11 amino acids long. The CDR3 DNA reads as TGTGCCAGCAGGACACCAGGCGAGCAGTACTTC. Translating gives CASRTPGEQYF.

The chain carries TRBV5-5 and TRBJ1-6; a possible D gene is TRBD1 (5 bases). Germline CDR1 SGHKS, CDR2 YYEKEE (reference sequence). V was cut by 2 bases and J by 2 bases, with 11 bases left in between. The CDR3 contains 16 residues. CDR3: CASSFRSGAYNSPLHF. The CDR3 DNA reads as TGTGCCAGCAGCTTTCGATCGGGGGCCTATAATTCACCCCTCCACTTT. The whole variable domain, filled in from reference TRBV5-5 and TRBJ1-6, reads DAGVTQSPTHLIKTRGQQVTLRCSPISGHKSVSWYQQVLGQGPQFIFQYYEKEERGRGNFPDRFSARQFPNYSSELNVNALLLGDSALYLCASSFRSGAYNSPLHFGNGTRLTVT.

This sequence joins TRBV5-1 and TRBJ1-1; D is unclear. V gave up 4 bases and J gave up 3 bases, with 13 bases separating them. The CDR3 runs to 14 residues. Germline values: CDR1 SGHRS, CDR2 YFSETQ. CDR3 residues: CASSVPGPYTEAFF. CDR3 in DNA: TGCGCCAGCAGCGTACCGGGTCCTTACACTGAAGCTTTCTTT.

Many counts were recorded for this clone. This chain connects TRBV24-1 to TRBJ2-7; D perhaps matches TRBD1 (5 bases). Germline-derived CDR1 and CDR2 are KGHDR and SFDVKD. Trimming took 9 bases from V and 4 from J, leaving 12 bases between them. The CDR3 runs to 12 residues. The CDR3 nucleotides read TGTGCCACCTTTAACAGGCGATACGAGCAGTACTTC. Protein sequence: CATFNRRYEQYF.

This chain uses TRBV11-2 with TRBJ2-7, with TRBD1 identical over 7 bases. The CDR3 totals 13 residues. V lost 6 bases, J lost 4 bases, and 6 bases stayed unmatched. Germline V gives CDR1 SGHAT, CDR2 FQNNGV. CDR3 bases: TGTGCCAGCAGTTACGGACAGGCGTACGAGCAGTACTTC. Its translation: CASSYGQAYEQYF.

The chain uses TRBV19 and TRBJ1-1, with no clear D. There are 14 residues in the CDR3. V lost 5 bases and J lost 0, with 10 bases in between. Germline V gene sequence: CDR1 LNHDA, CDR2 SQIVND (reference sequence). Here the CDR3 reads CASSLTPMNTEAFF. CDR3 nucleotides: TGTGCCAGTAGTCTCACTCCAATGAACACTGAAGCTTTCTTT.